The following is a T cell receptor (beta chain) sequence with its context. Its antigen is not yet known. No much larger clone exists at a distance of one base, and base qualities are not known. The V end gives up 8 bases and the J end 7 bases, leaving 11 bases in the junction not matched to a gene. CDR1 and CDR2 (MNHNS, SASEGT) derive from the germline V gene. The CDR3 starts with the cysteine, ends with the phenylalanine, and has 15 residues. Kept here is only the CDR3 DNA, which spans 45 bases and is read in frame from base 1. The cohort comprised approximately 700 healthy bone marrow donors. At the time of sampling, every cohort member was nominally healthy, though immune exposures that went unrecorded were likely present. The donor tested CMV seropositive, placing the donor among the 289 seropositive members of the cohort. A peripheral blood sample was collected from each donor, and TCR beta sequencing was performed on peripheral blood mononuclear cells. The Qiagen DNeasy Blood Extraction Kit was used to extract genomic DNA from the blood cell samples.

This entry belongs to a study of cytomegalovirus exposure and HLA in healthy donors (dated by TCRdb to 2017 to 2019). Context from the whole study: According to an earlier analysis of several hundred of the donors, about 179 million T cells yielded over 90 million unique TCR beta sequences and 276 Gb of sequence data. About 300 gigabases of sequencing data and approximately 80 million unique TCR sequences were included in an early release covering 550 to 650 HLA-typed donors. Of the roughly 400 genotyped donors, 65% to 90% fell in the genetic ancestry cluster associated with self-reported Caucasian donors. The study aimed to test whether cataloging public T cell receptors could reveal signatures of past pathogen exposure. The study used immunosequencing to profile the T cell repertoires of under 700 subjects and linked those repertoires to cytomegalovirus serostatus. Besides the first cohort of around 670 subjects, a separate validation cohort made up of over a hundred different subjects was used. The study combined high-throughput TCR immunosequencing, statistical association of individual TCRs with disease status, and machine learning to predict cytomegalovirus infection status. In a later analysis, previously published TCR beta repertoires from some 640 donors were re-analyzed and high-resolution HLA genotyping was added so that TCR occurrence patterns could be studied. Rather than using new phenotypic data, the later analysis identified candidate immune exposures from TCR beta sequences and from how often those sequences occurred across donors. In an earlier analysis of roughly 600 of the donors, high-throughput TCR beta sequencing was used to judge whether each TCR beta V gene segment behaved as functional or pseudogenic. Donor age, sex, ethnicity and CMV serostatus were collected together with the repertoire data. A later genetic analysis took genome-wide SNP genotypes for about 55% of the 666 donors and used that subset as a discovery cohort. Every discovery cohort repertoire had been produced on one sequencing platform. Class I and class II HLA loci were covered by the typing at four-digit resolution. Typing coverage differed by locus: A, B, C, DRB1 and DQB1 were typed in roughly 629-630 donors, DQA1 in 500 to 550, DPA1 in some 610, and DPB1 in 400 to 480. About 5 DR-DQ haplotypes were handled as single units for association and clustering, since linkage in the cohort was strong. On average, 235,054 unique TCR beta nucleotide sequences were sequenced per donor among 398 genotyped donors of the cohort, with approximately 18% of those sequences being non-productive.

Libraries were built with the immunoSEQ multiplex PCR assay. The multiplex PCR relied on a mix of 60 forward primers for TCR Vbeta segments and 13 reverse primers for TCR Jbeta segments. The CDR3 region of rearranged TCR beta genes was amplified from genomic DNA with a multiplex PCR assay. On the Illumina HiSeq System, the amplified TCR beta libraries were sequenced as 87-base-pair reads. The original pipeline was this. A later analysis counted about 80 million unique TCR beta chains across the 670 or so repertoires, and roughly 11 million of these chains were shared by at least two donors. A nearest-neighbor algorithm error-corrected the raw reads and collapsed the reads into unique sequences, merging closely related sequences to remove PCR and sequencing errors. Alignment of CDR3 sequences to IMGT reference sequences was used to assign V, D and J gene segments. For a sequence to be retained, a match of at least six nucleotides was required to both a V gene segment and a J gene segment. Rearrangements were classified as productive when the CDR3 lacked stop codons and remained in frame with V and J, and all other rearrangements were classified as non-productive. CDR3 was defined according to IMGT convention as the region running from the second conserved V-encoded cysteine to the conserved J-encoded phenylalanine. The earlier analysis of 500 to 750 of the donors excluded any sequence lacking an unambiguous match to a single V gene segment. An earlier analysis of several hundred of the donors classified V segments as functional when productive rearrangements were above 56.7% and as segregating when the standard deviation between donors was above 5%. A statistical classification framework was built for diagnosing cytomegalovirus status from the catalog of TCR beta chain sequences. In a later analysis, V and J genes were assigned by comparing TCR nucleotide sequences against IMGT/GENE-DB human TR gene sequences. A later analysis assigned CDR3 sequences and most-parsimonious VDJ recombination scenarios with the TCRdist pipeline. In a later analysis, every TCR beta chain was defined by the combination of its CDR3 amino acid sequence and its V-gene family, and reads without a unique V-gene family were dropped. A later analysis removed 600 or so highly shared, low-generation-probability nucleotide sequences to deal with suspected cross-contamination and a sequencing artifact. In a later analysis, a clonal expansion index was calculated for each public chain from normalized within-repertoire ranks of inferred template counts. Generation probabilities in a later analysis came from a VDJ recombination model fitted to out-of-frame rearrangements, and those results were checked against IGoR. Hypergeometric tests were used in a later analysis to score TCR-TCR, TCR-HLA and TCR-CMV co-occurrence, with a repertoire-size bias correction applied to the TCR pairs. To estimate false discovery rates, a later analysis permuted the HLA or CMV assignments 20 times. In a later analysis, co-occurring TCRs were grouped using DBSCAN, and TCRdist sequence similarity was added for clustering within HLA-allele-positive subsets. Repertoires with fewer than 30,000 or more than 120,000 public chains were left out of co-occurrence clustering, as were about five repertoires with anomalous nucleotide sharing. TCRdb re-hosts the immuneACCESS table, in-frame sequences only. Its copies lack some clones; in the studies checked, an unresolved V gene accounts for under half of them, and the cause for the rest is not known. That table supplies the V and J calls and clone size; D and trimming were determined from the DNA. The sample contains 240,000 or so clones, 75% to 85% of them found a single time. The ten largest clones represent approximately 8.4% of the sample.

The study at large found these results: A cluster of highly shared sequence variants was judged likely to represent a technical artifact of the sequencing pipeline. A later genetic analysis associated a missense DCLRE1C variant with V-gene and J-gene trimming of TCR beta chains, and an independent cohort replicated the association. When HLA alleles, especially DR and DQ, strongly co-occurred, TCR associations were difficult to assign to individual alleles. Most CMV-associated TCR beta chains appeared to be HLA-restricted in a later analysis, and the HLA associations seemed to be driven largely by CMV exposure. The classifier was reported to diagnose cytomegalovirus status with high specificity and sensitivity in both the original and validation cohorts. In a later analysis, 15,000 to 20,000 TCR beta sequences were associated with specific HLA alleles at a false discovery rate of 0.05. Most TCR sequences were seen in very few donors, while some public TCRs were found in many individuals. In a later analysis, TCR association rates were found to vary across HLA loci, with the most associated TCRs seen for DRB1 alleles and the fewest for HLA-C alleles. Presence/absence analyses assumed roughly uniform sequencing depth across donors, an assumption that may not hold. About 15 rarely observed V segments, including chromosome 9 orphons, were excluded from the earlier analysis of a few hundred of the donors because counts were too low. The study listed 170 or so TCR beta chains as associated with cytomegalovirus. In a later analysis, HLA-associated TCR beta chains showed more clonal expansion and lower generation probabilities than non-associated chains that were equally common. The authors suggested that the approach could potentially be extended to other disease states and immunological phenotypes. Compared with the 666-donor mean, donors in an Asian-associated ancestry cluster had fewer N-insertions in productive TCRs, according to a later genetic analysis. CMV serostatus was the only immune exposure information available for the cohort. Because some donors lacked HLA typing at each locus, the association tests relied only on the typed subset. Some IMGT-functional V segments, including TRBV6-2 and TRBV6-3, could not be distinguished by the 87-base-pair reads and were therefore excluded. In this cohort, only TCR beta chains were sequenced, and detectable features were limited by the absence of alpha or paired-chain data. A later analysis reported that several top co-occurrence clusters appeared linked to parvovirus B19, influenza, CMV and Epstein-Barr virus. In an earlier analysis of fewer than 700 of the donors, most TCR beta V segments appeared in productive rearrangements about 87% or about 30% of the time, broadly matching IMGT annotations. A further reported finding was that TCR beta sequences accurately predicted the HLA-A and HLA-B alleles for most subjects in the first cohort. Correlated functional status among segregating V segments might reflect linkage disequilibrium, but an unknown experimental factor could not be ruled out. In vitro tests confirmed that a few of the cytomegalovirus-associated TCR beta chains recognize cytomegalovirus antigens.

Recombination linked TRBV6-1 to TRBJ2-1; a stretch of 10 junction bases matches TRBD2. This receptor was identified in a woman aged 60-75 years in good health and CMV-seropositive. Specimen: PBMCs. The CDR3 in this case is CASRLEASGSNEQFF. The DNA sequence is TGTGCCAGCCGGCTCGAGGCTAGCGGGAGTAATGAGCAGTTCTTC.